The clone carrying this T cell receptor (beta chain) was counted between two and nine times. Its antigen is not identified. Germline trimming cut 4 bases from V and 0 bases from J; bases unmatched to any gene: 5. Germline CDR1 reads MNHEY; CDR2 reads SMNVEV (reference sequence). The CDR3 is 17 residues long. One entry per CDR3 protein, called by TCRdb with MiXCR from the RT-PCR reads. The data show over 800,000 distinct CDR3 sequences, with around 21% seen just once and roughly 10% held by the top ten. The sample originates from a study of response to subunit inactivated influenza vaccine. General study points: That few new T cells are recruited by each seasonal influenza vaccination was the authors' suggestion.

The sample here was PBMCs from blood, taken about 5 days after vaccination. This receptor was identified in a man aged 50 to 60 who received an inactivated influenza vaccine. The J gene is TRBJ2-1, the V gene TRBV27; 11 bases map to TRBD2. The CDR3 DNA follows: TGTGCCAGCAGTTCCGGGACTAGCGGTTCCTCCTACAATGAGCAGTTCTTC. Translated: CASSSGTSGSSYNEQFF.